This T cell receptor (beta chain) emerged from a study of CD4 T cells in relation to SARS-CoV-2 and coronaviruses. About the research overall: Crossreactive spike epitopes shared across donors were mapped to their HLA restriction. The study's findings and limits: Samples before the pandemic and after infection were not matched within any donor. Compared with monoreactive clones, crossreactive clones showed significantly weaker SARS-CoV-2 expansion.

Of note for this clone: What it recognizes is unknown.

Before the COVID-19 pandemic, during about 2011-2019, CD4+ T cells were taken from unexposed donors. Cryopreserved PBMCs were CD4-enriched, then split into naive and memory cells. Sequencing used immunoSEQ multiplex PCR; TCRdb keeps in-frame clones, though not all of them. The sample holds about 70,000 clones, about 90% seen once. V lost 2 bases to trimming and J lost 3 bases, with 14 bases between them. This CDR3 has 16 amino acids. In germline, CDR1 is SGHRS, CDR2 YFSETQ. The receptor's source is a human donor in good health. V usage is TRBV5-1 and J usage is TRBJ1-4, with D maybe TRBD1 (5 bases). The sequenced material came from memory CD4+ T cells from PBMCs. The CDR3 DNA sequence: TGCGCCAGCAGCTTTTCGCGGCAGGGCTCTAATGAAAAACTGTTTTTT. Its protein is CASSFSRQGSNEKLFF.